Below are 10 T cell receptor beta chains sequenced from a single sample in a study of regulatory T cells in long-lasting Graves disease. Building of the TCR beta libraries involved iRepertoire HTBI primers and Arm-PCR of CDR3 regions. TCRdb re-analysed the multiplex PCR reads in MiXCR, keeping a single row per CDR3 protein. The data contain about 420,000 distinct CDR3 sequences, roughly 15% of them singletons. The time point: newly diagnosed GD, antithyroid drugs for less than 3 months. Construction of the TCR library relied on RNA isolated from PBMCs. These data are also associated with another study on T cells in Graves' hyperthyroidism and ophthalmopathy.

Sequencing was performed on peripheral blood mononuclear cells (PBMCs), taken at new diagnosis, from a patient treated with antithyroid drugs. These TCRs come from a woman aged 18-30 years with Graves disease.

V gene TRBV6-1 combines with J gene TRBJ2-1; TRBD2 aligns across 11 bases. The CDR3 has 15 residues. V lost 5 bases to trimming and J lost 8 bases; unmatched junction nucleotides: 8. Looked up from germline, CDR1 is MNHNS and CDR2 is SASEGT. The CDR3 bases are TGTGCCAGCAGTAGGACTAGCGGGTTTATAGATGAGCAGTTCTTC. It codes for CASSRTSGFIDEQFF.

This clonotype was seen a few times. The rearrangement joins TRBV10-3 to TRBJ1-5, with 8 bases aligning to TRBD1. The CDR3 loop spans 16 amino acids. Unmatched junction bases numbered 6, after V lost 3 bases and J lost 2 bases. In germline, CDR1 is ENHRY, CDR2 SYGVKD. CDR3 bases: TGTGCCATCAGTGATTCTCCGGGACAGGGCAATCAGCCCCAGCATTTT. This translates into CAISDSPGQGNQPQHF.

This clonotype has a count of ten or more. V and J are TRBV6-2 or TRBV6-3 and TRBJ2-3, with TRBD2 matching over 7 bases. This CDR3 has 16 residues. Germline lookup yields CDR1 MNHEY and CDR2 SVGEGT. Unmatched junction bases numbered 16, after V lost 5 bases and J lost 8 bases. The DNA of the CDR3 is TGTGCCAGCAGTGATTATGGGGCGGGAGAGGGAGGTACGCAGTATTTT. It is translated as CASSDYGAGEGGTQYF.

The CDR3 sequence is CASSELAGDVETQYF. CDR3 in DNA: TGTGCCAGCAGTGAACTAGCGGGAGATGTGGAGACCCAGTACTTC. The V call is TRBV6-1, the J call TRBJ2-1, with 10 bases that match TRBD2. The end of the DNA aligns better with TRBJ2-5, so the J call may be wrong. CDR3 size: 15 residues. The germline V gene encodes CDR1 MNHNS and CDR2 SASEGT.

This clonotype showed up just a few times. The V call is TRBV27, the J call TRBJ2-7; D call uncertain. This CDR3 comprises 13 residues. The V and J ends lost 2 bases and 5 bases respectively, with 10 bases between them. The germline CDR1 and CDR2 sequences are MNHEY and SMNVEV (reference sequence). This chain's CDR3 is CASSLKLKHEQYF. The CDR3 DNA follows: TGTGCCAGCAGTTTAAAATTAAAGCACGAGCAGTACTTC.

In its sample, this clonotype was seen a few times. The chain links TRBV29-1 to TRBJ2-1; no definite D call. Looked up from germline, CDR1 is SQVTM and CDR2 is ANQGSEA. The V gene lost 4 bases and the J gene lost 3 bases, with 10 bases spanning the gap. This CDR3 has 13 residues. CDR3 loop: CSVVIQLYNEQFF. In DNA, the CDR3 is TGCAGCGTTGTGATACAGCTCTACAATGAGCAGTTCTTC.

The V and J genes are TRBV11-2 and TRBJ2-7; 14 nucleotides align to TRBD2. Germline V gene data show CDR1 as SGHAT and CDR2 as FQNNGV. V trimming: 7 bases; J trimming: 0 bases; junction bases outside the gene matches: 5. This CDR3 has 16 amino acids. In DNA, the CDR3 is TGTGCCAGCACTGGGACTAGCGGGAGTCCCTCCTACGAGCAGTACTTC. Translation gives CASTGTSGSPSYEQYF.

The chain carries TRBV6-5 and TRBJ2-2; 11 bases match TRBD1. After removal of 2 bases from V and 6 bases from J, the junction contained 8 bases not matched to a gene. Germline CDR1 and CDR2: MNHEY and SVGAGI. The CDR3 extends over 17 amino acids. The CDR3 loop reads CASSYGWGQGVPGELFF. CDR3 DNA: TGTGCCAGCAGTTACGGGTGGGGACAGGGGGTCCCCGGGGAGCTGTTTTTT.

On this clonotype itself: Given a much more abundant clone one base away, this may be a read error. The rearrangement uses TRBV20-1 and TRBJ2-1; no reliable D call. The CDR3 contains 15 residues. V was cut by 5 bases and J by 0 bases, with 14 bases left in between. Germline V gene data show CDR1 as DFQATT and CDR2 as SNEGSKA (reference sequence). This CDR3 is CSAAKCRFSYNEQFF. DNA of the CDR3: TGCAGTGCTGCCAAATGTCGCTTCTCCTACAATGAGCAGTTCTTC.

The chain carries TRBV9 and TRBJ2-2, with 11 positions matching TRBD1. The CDR3 extends over 16 amino acids. Trimming took 2 bases from V and 7 from J; bases not matched to a gene: 7. The germline gives CDR1 SGDLS, CDR2 YYNGEE. The CDR3 bases are TGTGCCAGCAGCGTCACCGGGACAGGGGGAATCGGGGAGCTGTTTTTT. Translation gives CASSVTGTGGIGELFF.